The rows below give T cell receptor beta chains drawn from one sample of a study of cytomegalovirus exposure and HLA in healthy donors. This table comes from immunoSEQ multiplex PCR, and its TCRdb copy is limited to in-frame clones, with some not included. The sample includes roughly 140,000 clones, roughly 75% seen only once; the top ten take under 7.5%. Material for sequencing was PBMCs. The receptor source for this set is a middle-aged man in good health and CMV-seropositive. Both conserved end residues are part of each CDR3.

CASRSGTGELFF,TRBJ2-2,TRBV6-1
CASSIDRGLIYGYTF,TRBJ1-2,TRBV19
CASSDRTGGGNEQYF,TRBJ2-7,TRBV7-8
CASSQSAGTGNEKLFF,TRBJ1-4,TRBV4-1
CSLKQGSLSYEQYF,TRBJ2-7,TRBV29-1
CASSISRTGNYGYTF,TRBJ1-2,TRBV19
CASSEREFGPNEQFF,TRBJ2-1,TRBV2
CAWSVVGGVNGYTF,TRBJ1-2,TRBV30
CASSPSGGIYNEQFF,TRBJ2-1,TRBV19
CSVRTRRSPYEQYF,TRBJ2-7,TRBV29-1
CASSQETRQNTEAFF,TRBJ1-1,TRBV4-2